The next 29 T cell receptor beta chains were all read from a single sample in a study of shared clonotypes between healthy human individuals. Only in-frame clones appear in the TCRdb table, and some are missing; sequencing was by immunoSEQ multiplex PCR. The sample carries hundreds of thousands of clones, more than 70% recorded once. The sequenced material came from memory CD4+ T cells sorted from blood. Subset reported: CD45RA-negative fraction. These receptors came from a woman aged 25 to 45 in good health.

This clone was counted many times. The genes are TRBV9 and TRBJ2-2, with a tentative D call TRBD2 (5 bases). Trimming left V 4 bases short and J 6 bases short, with 16 bases between. This CDR3 has 15 amino acids. Germline CDR1 SGDLS, CDR2 YYNGEE. DNA for the CDR3: TGTGCCAGCAGCTACGACTACCATACGGCCGGGGAGCTGTTTTTT. It codes for CASSYDYHTAGELFF.

The rearrangement links TRBV15 to TRBJ1-1; tentative D call: TRBD1 (6 bases). Germline CDR1 LNHNV, CDR2 YYDKDF (reference sequence). V lost 0 bases and J 11 bases, leaving 13 bases between the germline ends. CDR3 length equals 13 residues. The CDR3 DNA sequence: TGTGCCACCAGCAGAGATTATCAGGGGAGCGCTTTCTTT. Its translation is CATSRDYQGSAFF.

CDR3 region: CASSSRPVGTSGSHNEQFF. CDR3 in DNA: TGTGCCAGCAGCTCCCGACCGGTAGGGACTAGCGGGAGCCACAATGAGCAGTTCTTC. The chain recombines TRBV7-8 with TRBJ2-1; 14 bases fit TRBD2. V shed 4 bases and J 5 bases; nucleotides not matched to a gene: 13. This CDR3 spans 19 amino acids. Germline CDR1 SGHVS, CDR2 FQNEAQ.

This sequence joins TRBV5-1 and TRBJ2-1; D gene unclear. Germline CDR1 and CDR2: SGHRS and YFSETQ. The CDR3 sequence is 16 residues long. The V gene lost 1 base and the J gene lost 0 bases, with 11 bases spanning the gap. The CDR3 bases are TGCGCCAGCAGCTTGTCTTTAGACCTCTCCTACAATGAGCAGTTCTTC. Translation: CASSLSLDLSYNEQFF.

Only one count was recorded for this clone. The chain has TRBV28 and TRBJ2-2; a possible D gene is TRBD1 (7 bases). Germline lookup yields CDR1 MDHEN and CDR2 SYDVKM. The CDR3 length is 15 residues. Trimming took off 5 bases at V and 3 bases at J, with 13 bases between the two ends. This CDR3 is CASSPGGRDTGELFF. The CDR3 region has the DNA TGTGCCAGCAGTCCAGGGGGGAGAGACACCGGGGAGCTGTTTTTT.

The chain combines TRBV5-6 with TRBJ2-7, with D perhaps matching TRBD1 (6 bases). Germline CDR1 SGHDT, CDR2 YYEEEE. V was clipped by 0 bases and J by 4 bases, with 20 bases between them. The CDR3 totals 17 residues. The CDR3 nucleotides read TGTGCCAGCAGCTTGGATCTGGGGGCCGTGTCCCCTTACGAGCAGTACTTC. It is translated as CASSLDLGAVSPYEQYF. Full variable domain (remainder filled in from reference TRBV5-6 and TRBJ2-7): DAGVTQSPTHLIKTRGQQVTLRCSPKSGHDTVSWYQQALGQGPQFIFQYYEEEERQRGNFPDRFSGHQFPNYSSELNVNALLLGDSALYLCASSLDLGAVSPYEQYFGPGTRLTVT.

V usage is TRBV7-8 and J usage is TRBJ2-1, with a possible D match to TRBD2 (5 bases). Germline V gene data show CDR1 as SGHVS and CDR2 as FQNEAQ. There are 14 residues in the CDR3. Trimming left V 6 bases short and J 6 bases short, with 15 bases between. In nucleotides, the CDR3 is TGTGCCAGCAGACGAGGACTCTCCCTCAATGAGCAGTTCTTC. Protein sequence: CASRRGLSLNEQFF.

DNA for the CDR3: TGTGCCAGCAGCCGAACACTAGCGGGAGCCGGCGAGCAGTACTTC. It translates to CASSRTLAGAGEQYF. The chain has TRBV7-2 and TRBJ2-7; 11 nucleotides match TRBD2. CDR1 and CDR2 (germline): SGHTA, FQGNSA. The CDR3 contains 15 residues. The V gene end was trimmed by 5 bases and the J gene end by 6 bases; junction bases not matched to a gene: 9.

This sequence joins TRBV5-4 and TRBJ2-2; 13 bases agree with TRBD2. Germline assignment: CDR1 SGHNT and CDR2 YYREEE (reference sequence). CDR3 length: 18 amino acids. Trimming removed 4 bases from V and 8 bases from J; junction bases left unmatched: 14. The CDR3 nucleotides read TGTGCCAGCAGCCCTCGGACTAGCGGGAGCCTGAGTCGGGGGGAGCTGTTTTTT. This translates into CASSPRTSGSLSRGELFF.

The genes are TRBV7-9 and TRBJ2-1; 12 nucleotides line up with TRBD2. V trimming: 5 bases; J trimming: 12 bases; junction bases outside the gene matches: 8. The CDR3 loop spans 14 amino acids. Per germline, CDR1 SEHNR and CDR2 FQNEAQ (reference sequence). CDR3 sequence: CASSETSGSALQFF. The CDR3 DNA reads TGTGCCAGCAGCGAGACTAGCGGGAGTGCTTTGCAGTTCTTC.

The gene calls are TRBV10-3 and TRBJ2-3, with 11 bases that match TRBD2. This CDR3 region has 18 residues. V lost 3 bases and J lost 0; bases outside the gene matches: 8. Germline lookup yields CDR1 ENHRY and CDR2 SYGVKD. The CDR3 region is CAISDLAGGTTSTDTQYF. The CDR3 DNA sequence: TGTGCCATCAGTGACCTAGCGGGAGGAACCACTAGCACAGATACGCAGTATTTT.

The chain combines TRBV5-6 with TRBJ1-5; D is possibly TRBD1 (5 bases). This CDR3 has 14 amino acids. Trimming removed 7 bases from V and 4 bases from J, with 15 bases in between. The germline V gene has CDR1 SGHDT and CDR2 YYEEEE. The CDR3: CASELYGANQPQHF. The CDR3 bases are TGTGCCAGCGAGCTTTACGGGGCAAATCAGCCCCAGCATTTT.

This clone was seen more than once but under ten times. The chain carries TRBV7-9 and TRBJ1-4; 8 bases fit TRBD1. V lost 1 base and J lost 6; bases outside the gene matches: 1. This CDR3 is 14 amino acids long. Germline CDR1 and CDR2: SEHNR and FQNEAQ (reference sequence). Here the CDR3 DNA reads TGTGCCAGCAGCTTAGGGACAGGGTATGAAAAACTGTTTTTT. Amino acids: CASSLGTGYEKLFF.

About this clone itself: It differs at one base from a far larger clone, so likely a read error. The chain is built from TRBV19 and TRBJ2-6, with unresolved D. Germline CDR1 and CDR2: LNHDA and SQIVND (reference sequence). V was shortened by 7 bases and J by 2 bases, with 12 bases between the two germline ends. The CDR3 runs to 15 residues. This CDR3 reads CASNNTRAGANVLTF. The CDR3 DNA follows: TGTGCCAGTAATAACACAAGGGCTGGGGCCAACGTCCTGACTTTC.

This chain links TRBV28 with TRBJ1-2, with TRBD1 matching over 8 bases. The germline V gene has CDR1 MDHEN and CDR2 SYDVKM. Trimming removed 6 bases from V and 2 bases from J; junction bases left unmatched: 8. This CDR3 has 15 residues. The CDR3 DNA follows: TGTGCCAGCAGCACGACAGGGGTGGGCAACTATGGCTACACCTTC. This encodes CASSTTGVGNYGYTF.

The chain employs TRBV6-6 and TRBJ1-3; D is undetermined. In germline, CDR1 is MNHNY, CDR2 SVGAGI (reference sequence). The CDR3 loop spans 14 amino acids. Trimming pared 6 bases from V and 0 bases from J, leaving 9 bases between. The CDR3 sequence is CASSDRRSGNTIYF. CDR3 DNA sequence: TGTGCCAGCAGCGACCGTCGCTCTGGAAACACCATATATTTT.

The chain couples TRBV19 to TRBJ2-5; 8 bases line up with TRBD1. This CDR3 comprises 15 residues. The germline V gene has CDR1 LNHDA and CDR2 SQIVND (reference sequence). V dropped 1 base and J dropped 4; count of bases not matched to a gene: 5. The CDR3 nucleotides are TGTGCCAGTAGTATAGGGGGGACAGGTATAGAGACCCAGTACTTC. Translated: CASSIGGTGIETQYF.

The chain uses TRBV14 and TRBJ2-7; a weak D match, TRBD1 (5 bases). Trimming removed 1 base from V and 3 bases from J, with 10 bases in between. The germline V gene has CDR1 SGHDN and CDR2 FVKESK. The CDR3 runs to 14 residues. For the CDR3, the DNA is TGTGCCAGCAGCCAAGCTAGGGGATACTACGAGCAGTACTTC. Its translation: CASSQARGYYEQYF.

The gene calls are TRBV5-8 and TRBJ1-5; D call uncertain. The length of the CDR3 is 14 residues. The V end lost 10 bases, the J end lost 7 bases, and 21 bases lay between the germline ends. The germline gives CDR1 SGHTS, CDR2 YDEGEE. The CDR3 nucleotides are TGTGCCTTCCGCGGATCGGCCCGTGACCAGCCCCAGCATTTT. Its protein is CAFRGSARDQPQHF. Using reference TRBV5-8 and TRBJ1-5 for the parts outside the CDR3, the full variable domain is EAGVTQSPTHLIKTRGQQATLRCSPISGHTSVYWYQQALGLGLQFLLWYDEGEERNRGNFPPRFSGRQFPNYSSELNVNALELEDSALYLCAFRGSARDQPQHFGDGTRLSIL.

This clone appeared a few times. This chain links TRBV11-2 with TRBJ2-1; 9 bases match TRBD1. CDR1 is SGHAT, CDR2 FQNNGV, per germline. CDR3 size: 17 residues. With V trimmed by 0 bases and J by 1 base, 4 bases remained unmatched. The CDR3 region is CASSLDLGQGSYNEQFF. CDR3 DNA: TGTGCCAGCAGCTTAGACTTGGGACAGGGTTCCTACAATGAGCAGTTCTTC.

The chain employs TRBV7-9 and TRBJ2-3; D is perhaps TRBD2 (5 bases). The CDR3 length is 14 residues. CDR1 SEHNR and CDR2 FQNEAQ come from the germline V gene (reference sequence). V gave up 1 base and J gave up 3 bases, with 8 bases separating them. The CDR3 reads CASSLVGGTDTQYF. CDR3 coding DNA: TGTGCCAGCAGCTTAGTCGGAGGTACAGATACGCAGTATTTT. The whole variable domain, remainder taken from reference TRBV7-9 and TRBJ2-3, is DTGVSQNPRHKITKRGQNVTFRCDPISEHNRLYWYRQTLGQGPEFLTYFQNEAQLEKSRLLSDRFSAERPKGSFSTLEIQRTEQGDSAMYLCASSLVGGTDTQYFGPGTRLTVL.

The CDR3 sequence: CASRENTEAFF. The CDR3 coding sequence is TGTGCCAGCAGGGAAAACACTGAAGCTTTCTTT. V is TRBV6-6 and J is TRBJ1-1; D is uncertain. The CDR3 is made up of 11 amino acids. CDR1 is MNHNY, CDR2 SVGAGI, per germline (reference sequence). The V and J ends lost 6 bases and 2 bases respectively, with 4 bases between them.

The chain combines TRBV18 with TRBJ2-7; TRBD1 or TRBD2 may be the D gene (5 bases each). Between the trimmed V and J ends, which lost 2 bases and 7 bases, there was a span of 24 bases. Germline V gene lookup returns CDR1 KGHSH and CDR2 LQKENI. This CDR3 has 17 residues. The CDR3 region is CASSPVGNKQVSREQYF. The CDR3 bases are TGTGCCAGCTCACCAGTCGGGAATAAACAGGTCTCGAGGGAGCAGTACTTC.

This sequence joins TRBV11-2 and TRBJ2-1; 11 bases are shared with TRBD2. V gave up 5 bases and J gave up 3 bases; unmatched junction bases: 3. The V gene's germline CDR1 is SGHAT and CDR2 FQNNGV. The CDR3 length is 15 residues. In nucleotides, the CDR3 is TGTGCCAGCAGCGCTAGCGGGGGGTTCTACAATGAGCAGTTCTTC. Its translation: CASSASGGFYNEQFF.

The chain recombines TRBV15 with TRBJ2-1, with 10 bases fitting TRBD2. The V and J ends lost 3 bases and 5 bases, in that order; junction bases with no gene match: 7. CDR3 length equals 16 residues. CDR1 is LNHNV, CDR2 YYDKDF, per germline (reference sequence). CDR3 residues: CATSRVAGGPNNEQFF. The CDR3 DNA reads TGTGCCACCAGCAGGGTAGCGGGAGGCCCGAACAATGAGCAGTTCTTC.

This clone was observed a handful of times. This chain joins TRBV6-5 and TRBJ2-7; 7 bases match TRBD1. Losses at the gene ends were 5 bases for V and 5 bases for J; bases not matched to a gene: 9. CDR1 and CDR2 (germline): MNHEY, SVGAGI. The CDR3 spans 14 residues. CDR3 protein: CASSTIQGYHEQYF. CDR3 in DNA: TGTGCCAGCAGTACGATACAGGGGTACCACGAGCAGTACTTC.

About this clone itself: Within the sample, other DNA sequences also encode this same CDR3. The genes are TRBV9 and TRBJ2-1; maybe TRBD2 (5 bases). The CDR3 length is 15 residues. CDR1 is SGDLS, CDR2 YYNGEE, per germline. V lost 0 bases and J lost 0, with 7 bases in between. CDR3 protein: CASSVVSGSYNEQFF. CDR3 nucleotide sequence: TGTGCCAGCAGCGTAGTCAGCGGCTCCTACAATGAGCAGTTCTTC.

The chain uses TRBV28 and TRBJ2-3, with D possibly TRBD2 on 5 matching bases. The V and J ends lost 2 bases and 4 bases respectively, with 10 bases between them. The CDR3 covers 14 residues. Germline CDR1 MDHEN, CDR2 SYDVKM. The CDR3 sequence: CASSLTTTPDTQYF. DNA of the CDR3: TGTGCCAGCAGTTTAACGACTACACCAGATACGCAGTATTTT.

The genes are TRBV6-5 and TRBJ2-7, with 9 nucleotides matching TRBD2. Germline V gene lookup returns CDR1 MNHEY and CDR2 SVGAGI. The CDR3 has 15 amino acids. V was clipped by 6 bases and J by 1 base; unmatched bases: 7. The chain's CDR3 is CASSSLAGGSYEQYF. For the CDR3, the DNA is TGTGCCAGCAGCTCCCTGGCGGGAGGGTCCTACGAGCAGTACTTC.